The 15 T cell receptor beta chains presented below share a single source sample, sequenced in a study of blood T cell repertoires in COVID-19. Libraries were prepared by immunoSEQ multiplex PCR; TCRdb keeps only in-frame clonotypes and omits some of them. This table holds 95,000 to 150,000 clones, around nine tenths found once. Sample: peripheral blood. Receptor source: a woman of 80 years or more with acute or convalescent COVID-19.

This chain connects TRBV19 to TRBJ1-1, with unresolved D. Germline assignment: CDR1 LNHDA and CDR2 SQIVND (reference sequence). The V end lost 5 bases, the J end lost 4 bases, and 11 bases lay between the germline ends. The CDR3 runs to 13 residues. The CDR3 reads CASSFIIGTEAFF. In DNA form, the CDR3 reads TGTGCCAGTAGTTTTATTATCGGCACTGAAGCTTTCTTT.

V usage is TRBV3-1 (or the pseudogene TRBV3-2) and J usage is TRBJ1-2; weak D call: TRBD1 (5 bases). Germline CDR1 reads LGHDT; CDR2 reads YNNKEL (reference sequence). Deletions cut 3 bases from V and 6 bases from J, with 14 bases between. The CDR3 runs to 14 residues. CDR3: CASSHRRGEHGYTF. DNA for the CDR3: TGTGCCAGCAGCCATCGGAGGGGAGAGCATGGCTACACCTTC.

This clone has only a few counts. This chain links TRBV4-3 with TRBJ2-7, with 7 nucleotides matching TRBD1. Germline CDR1 and CDR2: LGHNA and YSLEER. J lost 3 bases, V lost 0 bases, and 5 bases had no gene match. This CDR3 has 15 amino acids. The CDR3 here is CASSQETGNFYEQYF. The CDR3 DNA is TGCGCCAGCAGCCAAGAGACAGGGAATTTCTACGAGCAGTACTTC.

Only a few counts were recorded for this clone. The chain employs TRBV9 and TRBJ1-3; no clear D gene. The germline V and J ends were trimmed by 4 bases and 10 bases, with 15 bases remaining between them. Per the germline V gene, CDR1 is SGDLS and CDR2 is YYNGEE. This CDR3 is 13 amino acids long. The CDR3 reads CASSPREDSTIYF. CDR3 coding DNA: TGTGCCAGCAGCCCAAGGGAGGATTCAACCATATATTTT.

The chain uses TRBV6-2 or TRBV6-3 and TRBJ1-1; D is perhaps TRBD1 (5 bases). The germline CDR1 and CDR2 sequences are MNHEY and SVGEGT. CDR3 length: 16 amino acids. Trimming took 5 bases from V and 2 from J, leaving 18 bases between them. The CDR3 DNA sequence: TGTGCCAGCAGTGCCAGGGTAGGAGTGGGAAACACTGAAGCTTTCTTT. The encoded protein is CASSARVGVGNTEAFF.

This chain links TRBV7-9 with TRBJ2-1; weak D call: TRBD1 (5 bases). The germline V and J ends were trimmed by 4 bases and 7 bases, with 8 bases remaining between them. The germline V gene encodes CDR1 SEHNR and CDR2 FQNEAQ (reference sequence). The CDR3 covers 12 residues. The CDR3 reads CASSSQGNEQFF. CDR3 DNA sequence: TGTGCCAGCAGCTCCCAGGGAAATGAGCAGTTCTTC.

J is TRBJ2-7 and V is TRBV27; tentative D call: TRBD2 (6 bases). V was shortened by 4 bases and J by 3 bases, with 13 bases between the two germline ends. From germline, CDR1 is MNHEY and CDR2 SMNVEV (reference sequence). This CDR3 is 14 amino acids long. The CDR3 nucleotides are TGTGCCAGCAGTTCAACCGGGACTGGCTACGAGCAGTACTTC. Translating gives CASSSTGTGYEQYF.

The rearrangement uses TRBV15 and TRBJ1-6; tentatively, D is TRBD1 (6 bases). V was cut by 0 bases and J by 11 bases, with 17 bases left in between. CDR3 length: 16 amino acids. Germline V CDR1 and CDR2: LNHNV, YYDKDF (reference sequence). CDR3 in DNA: TGTGCCACCAGCAGAGATCGATTTAGGGGGAATACACCCCTCCACTTT. This gives the protein CATSRDRFRGNTPLHF. The full variable domain, completed using reference TRBV15 and TRBJ1-6, is DAMVIQNPRYQVTQFGKPVTLSCSQTLNHNVMYWYQQKSSQAPKLLFHYYDKDFNNEADTPDNFQSRRPNTSFCFLDIRSPGLGDTAMYLCATSRDRFRGNTPLHFGNGTRLTVT.

V usage is TRBV7-3 and J usage is TRBJ2-1; 8 nucleotides align to TRBD2. This CDR3 is 14 amino acids long. The germline V gene encodes CDR1 SGHTA and CDR2 FQGTGA. The junction had 7 bases not matched to a gene; V was cut back by 6 bases and J by 6 bases. The CDR3 sequence: CASSWGAGVNEQFF. CDR3 coding DNA: TGTGCCAGCAGTTGGGGAGCGGGGGTCAATGAGCAGTTCTTC.

This chain links TRBV28 with TRBJ2-1; 8 bases match TRBD2. Germline V gives CDR1 MDHEN, CDR2 SYDVKM. The ends lost 4 bases at V and 4 bases at J; junction bases unmatched: 9. CDR3 length: 16 amino acids. CDR3 amino acids: CASSWPGRGAYNEQFF. The CDR3 bases are TGTGCCAGCAGTTGGCCCGGGCGGGGGGCATACAATGAGCAGTTCTTC.

This sequence joins TRBV6-4 and TRBJ2-2, with 12 bases lining up with TRBD2. Trimming took 2 bases from V and 0 from J; bases not matched to a gene: 4. Germline values: CDR1 MRHNA, CDR2 SNTAGT. The CDR3 has 18 residues. The CDR3 nucleotides read TGTGCCAGCAGTGACGGACTAGCGGGGAGTTCGAACACCGGGGAGCTGTTTTTT. This translates into CASSDGLAGSSNTGELFF.

The rearrangement uses TRBV5-1 and TRBJ1-5; 7 positions agree with TRBD1. There are 15 residues in the CDR3. V lost 4 bases to trimming and J lost 3 bases; unmatched junction nucleotides: 7. Germline CDR1 and CDR2: SGHRS and YFSETQ. DNA for the CDR3: TGCGCCAGCAGCCGGGGACAGTCTCCCAATCAGCCCCAGCATTTT. Protein product: CASSRGQSPNQPQHF.

The V call is TRBV21-1, the J call TRBJ2-7; the table calls TRBD1, which could not be checked here. TRBV21-1 is annotated as a pseudogene. This CDR3 spans 16 amino acids. As DNA, the CDR3 is TGTGCCAGCAGTTCCGGGACAGGGGACGCCGGTACCGAGCAGTACTTC. Translating gives CASSSGTGDAGTEQYF.

V and J are TRBV9 and TRBJ2-3, with 10 nucleotides matching TRBD1. Germline CDR1 and CDR2: SGDLS and YYNGEE. The ends lost 3 bases at V and 3 bases at J; junction bases unmatched: 4. The CDR3 covers 15 residues. The CDR3 loop reads CASSDDRGRTDTQYF. The CDR3 region has the DNA TGTGCCAGCAGCGACGACAGGGGGCGGACAGATACGCAGTATTTT.

The chain recombines TRBV28 with TRBJ2-1; maybe TRBD2 (5 bases). The V gene's germline CDR1 is MDHEN and CDR2 SYDVKM. This CDR3 has 12 residues. The V and J ends lost 5 bases and 8 bases respectively, with 10 bases between them. The CDR3 region has the DNA TGTGCCAGCAGTCAAGGACTCCATGAGCAGTTCTTC. Translation gives CASSQGLHEQFF. Using reference TRBV28 and TRBJ2-1 for the parts outside the CDR3, the full variable domain is DVKVTQSSRYLVKRTGEKVFLECVQDMDHENMFWYRQDPGLGLRLIYFSYDVKMKEKGDIPEGYSVSREKKERFSLILESASTNQTSMYLCASSQGLHEQFFGPGTRLTVL.